The entry that follows covers one T cell receptor beta chain sequence. The sample is drawn from a study of cytomegalovirus exposure and HLA in healthy donors. The approximately 120-subject validation cohort, separate from the approximately 640-subject first cohort, included the donors. Trimming took off 0 bases at V and 8 bases at J, with 10 bases between the two ends. The length of the CDR3 is 13 residues. Germline CDR1 is GTSNPN and CDR2 is SVGIG (reference sequence). Measured with immunoSEQ multiplex PCR; TCRdb has only the in-frame clones, and not every one. The sample carries some 350,000 clones, approximately 90% recorded once.

The sample comprised PBMCs. The chain combines TRBV30 with TRBJ1-4; D is undetermined. This sequence was found in a woman in her thirties in good health and CMV-seropositive. In DNA, the CDR3 is TGTGCCTGGAGTGTGGGGATTTCGGAAAAACTGTTTTTT. As protein: CAWSVGISEKLFF.